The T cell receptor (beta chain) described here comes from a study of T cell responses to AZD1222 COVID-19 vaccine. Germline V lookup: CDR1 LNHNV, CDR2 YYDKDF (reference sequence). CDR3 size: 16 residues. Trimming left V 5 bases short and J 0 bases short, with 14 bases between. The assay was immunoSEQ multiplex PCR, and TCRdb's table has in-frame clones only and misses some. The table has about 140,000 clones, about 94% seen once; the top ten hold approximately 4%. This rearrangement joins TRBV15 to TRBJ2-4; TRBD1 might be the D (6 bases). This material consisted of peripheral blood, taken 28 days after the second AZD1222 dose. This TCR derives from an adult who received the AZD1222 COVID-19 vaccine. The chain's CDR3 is CATSPRDTSAKNIQYF. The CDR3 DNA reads TGTGCCACCAGCCCACGGGACACTTCAGCCAAAAACATTCAGTACTTC.